The next 24 T cell receptor beta chains were all read from a single sample in a study of CD8 T cells in ankylosing spondylitis. MiXCR was run by TCRdb on the 5' RACE reads, yielding one entry per CDR3 protein. The profile covers around 230,000 distinct CDR3 sequences, with 8% to 10% appearing a single time and around 4.4% taken by the ten largest. Source material: blood, either unsorted or a sorted T cell fraction (not recorded which). The receptors were sampled from a female donor with ankylosing spondylitis or in good health (not recorded which).

There are many counts of this clonotype. The rearrangement joins TRBV20-1 to TRBJ1-6; unclear D gene. CDR3 length: 16 amino acids. The germline V gene has CDR1 DFQATT and CDR2 SNEGSKA (reference sequence). The V end was cut by 4 bases, the J end by 5 bases, with 18 bases between. In DNA, the CDR3 is TGCAGTGCTATTCCCCCCCGCGGTACAAATAATTCACCCCTCCACTTT. Translating it yields CSAIPPRGTNNSPLHF.

V gene TRBV7-2 combines with J gene TRBJ2-1, with 8 bases that match TRBD2. This CDR3 is 13 amino acids long. J gave up 2 bases and V 7 bases, and 1 base lay outside the gene matches. Per germline, CDR1 SGHTA and CDR2 FQGNSA. DNA of the CDR3: TGTGCCAGCACAGCGGGAGCCTACAATGAGCAGTTCTTC. Its protein is CASTAGAYNEQFF.

The sample holds many counts of this clonotype. The chain combines TRBV5-1 with TRBJ2-5; D possibly corresponds to TRBD1 (6 bases). With 2 bases removed from V and 2 bases from J, the gap between germline ends came to 10 bases. Per the germline V gene, CDR1 is SGHRS and CDR2 is YFSETQ. The CDR3 runs to 14 residues. The CDR3, as DNA: TGCGCCAGCAGCTTCGGGACACATCAAGAGACCCAGTACTTC. It codes for CASSFGTHQETQYF.

This clonotype was observed a handful of times. The chain joins TRBV10-3 to TRBJ2-7; 8 bases align to TRBD2. Germline CDR1 is ENHRY and CDR2 is SYGVKD. The CDR3 loop spans 17 amino acids. After removal of 0 bases from V and 3 bases from J, the junction contained 10 bases not matched to a gene. CDR3 sequence: CAISESGGGTYNYEQYF. The CDR3 DNA reads as TGTGCCATCAGTGAGTCCGGGGGGGGGACTTACAACTACGAGCAGTACTTC.

This clonotype came up many times. V and J are TRBV29-1 and TRBJ2-7, with a weak D call TRBD2 (6 bases). Trimming took off 6 bases at V and 3 bases at J, with 18 bases between the two ends. This CDR3 is built from 14 residues. Germline V lookup: CDR1 SQVTM, CDR2 ANQGSEA. CDR3 in DNA: TGCAGCGTCACGCCGGTCGGGCGGGACTACGAGCAGTACTTC. Translated: CSVTPVGRDYEQYF.

This clonotype was counted ten times or more. The V gene is TRBV6-6, the J gene TRBJ2-5, with D hard to call. Germline V gene lookup returns CDR1 MNHNY and CDR2 SVGAGI (reference sequence). This CDR3 has 11 residues. The V gene lost 6 bases and the J gene lost 5 bases, with 7 bases spanning the gap. The CDR3 bases are TGTGCCAGCAGCGGTTGGGAGACCCAGTACTTC. Translated: CASSGWETQYF.

This clonotype was recorded many times. V is TRBV5-1 and J is TRBJ1-1; 7 bases fit TRBD1. Germline V lookup: CDR1 SGHRS, CDR2 YFSETQ. The CDR3 covers 14 residues. J was trimmed by 0 bases and V by 4 bases; bases with no gene match: 3. CDR3 in amino acids: CASSPGQVNTEAFF. The CDR3 DNA follows: TGCGCCAGCAGCCCAGGACAGGTGAACACTGAAGCTTTCTTT.

This clonotype was detected ten times or more. The CDR3: CASSPQGGPSPLHF. The CDR3 coding sequence is TGTGCCAGCTCCCCCCAGGGTGGGCCCTCACCCCTCCACTTT. The chain joins TRBV7-2 to TRBJ1-6; possibly TRBD1 for D (5 bases). V was pared by 8 bases and J by 10 bases, with 18 bases between. Germline CDR1 is SGHTA and CDR2 is FQGNSA. This CDR3 region has 14 residues.

This clonotype was seen more than once but under ten times. V is TRBV19 and J is TRBJ2-1; 7 bases agree with TRBD1. Trimming removed 4 bases from V and 5 bases from J; junction bases left unmatched: 2. CDR1 and CDR2 from the germline V gene are LNHDA and SQIVND (reference sequence). The CDR3 consists of 13 residues. Here the CDR3 DNA reads TGTGCCAGTAGTAGGGGACAGAACAATGAGCAGTTCTTC. This encodes CASSRGQNNEQFF.

The sample holds many counts of this clonotype. The chain has TRBV20-1 and TRBJ2-1; a possible D gene is TRBD2 (5 bases). Germline CDR1 is DFQATT and CDR2 is SNEGSKA (reference sequence). The V end lost 6 bases, the J end lost 5 bases, and 17 bases lay between the germline ends. The CDR3 sequence is 14 residues long. The CDR3 loop is CSAPRGLADNEQFF. The DNA for the CDR3 is TGCAGTGCCCCCCGAGGGCTAGCCGACAATGAGCAGTTCTTC.

This CDR3 reads CASSYVGVNTEAFF. DNA of the CDR3: TGTGCCAGCAGTTACGTCGGGGTGAACACTGAAGCTTTCTTT. This rearrangement joins TRBV7-2 to TRBJ1-1, with D uncertain. The CDR3 is 14 amino acids. The germline V and J ends were trimmed by 6 bases and 0 bases, with 11 bases remaining between them. Germline CDR1 SGHTA, CDR2 FQGNSA.

Many counts were recorded for this clonotype. The gene calls are TRBV28 and TRBJ1-2; a possible D gene is TRBD1 (5 bases). The CDR3 is 14 residues long. In germline, CDR1 is MDHEN, CDR2 SYDVKM. V was pared by 5 bases and J by 0 bases, with 10 bases between. The CDR3 spells CASSPDISNYGYTF. The CDR3 nucleotides are TGTGCCAGCAGTCCGGACATCTCTAACTATGGCTACACCTTC.

The table lists this clonotype with many counts. This chain links TRBV10-3 with TRBJ1-2, with D maybe TRBD1 (6 bases). The CDR3 contains 12 residues. Trimming took 3 bases from V and 7 from J, leaving 9 bases between them. In germline, CDR1 is ENHRY, CDR2 SYGVKD. The CDR3: CAISESGVGYTF. The CDR3 coding sequence is TGTGCCATCAGTGAATCAGGGGTTGGCTACACCTTC.

This clonotype was counted ten times or more. J is TRBJ1-1 and V is TRBV7-3; the D gene is possibly TRBD1 (6 bases). CDR3 length: 13 amino acids. Per germline, CDR1 SGHTA and CDR2 FQGTGA. V dropped 4 bases and J dropped 7 bases, with 13 bases sitting between them. The CDR3 region has the DNA TGTGCCAGCAGCTCCACAGGGAGGGGTGAAGCTTTCTTT. Protein sequence: CASSSTGRGEAFF.

This clonotype has ten or more counts. This rearrangement joins TRBV12-3 or TRBV12-4 to TRBJ2-5, with D possibly being TRBD1 (6 bases). V was clipped by 6 bases and J by 5 bases, with 13 bases between them. The CDR3 sequence is 13 residues long. The CDR3 reads CASSHTGRETQYF. The CDR3 nucleotides are TGTGCCAGCAGCCACACAGGGCGGGAGACCCAGTACTTC.

Ten or more counts support this clonotype. This rearrangement joins TRBV5-1 to TRBJ1-5; a weak D match, TRBD1 (5 bases). Trimming left V 4 bases short and J 6 bases short, with 14 bases between. Germline lookup yields CDR1 SGHRS and CDR2 YFSETQ. This CDR3 contains 14 residues. CDR3 DNA sequence: TGCGCCAGCAGCCAAGGGTGGGGCGGTCAGCCCCAGCATTTT. This sequence encodes CASSQGWGGQPQHF. Complete variable domain (other parts from reference TRBV5-1 and TRBJ1-5): KAGVTQTPRYLIKTRGQQVTLSCSPISGHRSVSWYQQTPGQGLQFLFEYFSETQRNKGNFPGRFSGRQFSNSRSEMNVSTLELGDSALYLCASSQGWGGQPQHFGDGTRLSIL.

The sample holds many counts of this clonotype. The V gene is TRBV4-1, the J gene TRBJ1-5, with a possible D match to TRBD1 (5 bases). The V end lost 4 bases, the J end lost 3 bases, and 10 bases lay between the germline ends. The CDR3 length is 14 residues. The germline V gene encodes CDR1 MGHRA and CDR2 YSYEKL. The CDR3 DNA reads as TGCGCCAGCAGCCGACCCGGGGCCAATCAGCCCCAGCATTTT. Protein: CASSRPGANQPQHF.

Worth noting for this clonotype: Germline is not matched at one junction end, which may reflect a read error. V gene TRBV4-2 combines with J gene TRBJ2-5, with 7 bases that match TRBD2. This CDR3 has 17 amino acids. Germline CDR1 LGHNA, CDR2 YNFKEQ. The CDR3 nucleotides are TGTGCCAGCAGCCTGGGGTTTAAGGCGGGAGCCCAAGAGACCCGGTACTTC. As protein: CASSLGFKAGAQETRYF.

This clonotype was seen repeatedly, ten times or more. This sequence joins TRBV29-1 and TRBJ2-3; D might be TRBD2 (5 bases). This CDR3 region has 12 residues. Trimming took 7 bases from V and 0 from J, leaving 8 bases between them. The germline V gene encodes CDR1 SQVTM and CDR2 ANQGSEA. The CDR3 region has the DNA TGCAGCGCAAGGACTAGCACAGATACGCAGTATTTT. Translation gives CSARTSTDTQYF.

There are many counts of this clonotype. One junction end does not reproduce the germline sequence, and a read error may be involved. The chain recombines TRBV2 with TRBJ2-3; D gene unclear. This CDR3 is built from 12 residues. From germline, CDR1 is SNHLY and CDR2 FYNNEI. The DNA for the CDR3 is TGTGCAAGCATGCCTAGCACAGATACGCAGTATTTT. Translated, it gives CASMPSTDTQYF.

Ten or more counts support this clonotype. The gene calls are TRBV11-2 and TRBJ2-5; no reliable D call. V gave up 6 bases and J gave up 2 bases, with 16 bases separating them. The CDR3 sequence is 15 residues long. The germline gives CDR1 SGHAT, CDR2 FQNNGV. The CDR3 nucleotides are TGTGCCAGCAGTCCTACCGGCGGTTGGCAAGAGACCCAGTACTTC. This gives the protein CASSPTGGWQETQYF.

Many counts were recorded for this clonotype. The chain joins TRBV20-1 to TRBJ2-1; tentative D call: TRBD1 (6 bases). V lost 3 bases and J lost 6, with 9 bases in between. The CDR3 length is 12 residues. In germline, CDR1 is DFQATT, CDR2 SNEGSKA (reference sequence). Here the CDR3 reads CSASQGSNEQFF. The CDR3, as DNA: TGCAGTGCTAGCCAGGGGAGCAATGAGCAGTTCTTC.

The sample holds a few counts of this clonotype. The rearrangement joins TRBV29-1 to TRBJ2-6; D is undetermined. This CDR3 has 12 residues. The germline V gene encodes CDR1 SQVTM and CDR2 ANQGSEA. V lost 4 bases and J lost 4, with 5 bases in between. CDR3 sequence: CSVGAGANVLTF. Written as DNA, the CDR3 is TGCAGCGTTGGGGCGGGGGCCAACGTCCTGACTTTC. Looking up the rest from reference TRBV29-1 and TRBJ2-6 gives the full variable domain: SAVISQKPSRDICQRGTSLTIQCQVDSQVTMMFWYRQQPGQSLTLIATANQGSEATYESGFVIDKFPISRPNLTFSTLTVSNMSPEDSSIYLCSVGAGANVLTFGAGSRLTVL.

This clonotype was picked up many times. The chain employs TRBV5-1 and TRBJ2-2; 11 bases map to TRBD1. V shed 2 bases, J shed 7 bases, and the junction held 4 bases outside the gene matches. The length of the CDR3 is 15 residues. CDR1 and CDR2 from the germline V gene are SGHRS and YFSETQ. CDR3 coding DNA: TGCGCCAGCAGCTTCGGACAGGGGGCTGGCGGGGAGCTGTTTTTT. It is translated as CASSFGQGAGGELFF.